This section outlines one TCR beta chain sequence together with its context. Its specificity is not known. V lost 0 bases and J 5 bases, leaving 16 bases between the germline ends. The length of the CDR3 is 16 residues. Looked up from germline, CDR1 is LGHNA and CDR2 is YSLEER. This entry is derived from a study of T cell responses to AZD1222 COVID-19 vaccine. Study outcomes and limitations: Baseline seropositivity characterized only a handful of AZD1222 recipients.

The protocol was immunoSEQ multiplex PCR, while the TCRdb copy is restricted to in-frame clones and leaves out a portion. The sample lists 100,000 to 150,000 clones; roughly 86% were seen once. V and J are TRBV4-3 and TRBJ1-2; D uncertain. The sample consisted of peripheral blood, taken on day 0 of AZD1222 vaccination. The receptor was isolated from an adult in good health. CDR3 sequence (DNA): TGCGCCAGCAGCCAAGAAATGGGCGGTGGGTTGTATGGCTACACCTTC. Protein: CASSQEMGGGLYGYTF.